The clone carrying this TCR beta chain has ten or more counts. The antigen is not known. Germline loops: CDR1 MNHEY, CDR2 SMNVEV (reference sequence). V dropped 7 bases and J dropped 0 bases, with 7 bases sitting between them. The CDR3 contains 12 residues. General study points: Tumor-infiltrating Treg TCR alpha and beta sequences overlapped most with tumor naive CD4+ T cells, then blood naive. The larger-cohort validation was restricted to a single TCR beta V-J rearrangement rather than whole repertoires.

Full-length variable regions came from constant-region reverse primers plus semi-nested Nested Universal Primer A PCR. TCRdb itself ran the 5' RACE reads through MiXCR, one entry per CDR3 protein. Here the sample spans roughly 60,000 distinct CDR3 sequences, more than 25% being singletons. Cells sorted as Tregs were CD4+, CD25+ and CD127-/low. The genes are TRBV27 and TRBJ2-7; D is ambiguous. What was sequenced was tumor-infiltrating Tregs sorted from the breast tumor. The clonotype originates from a female donor with breast cancer. CDR3 loop: CASTPHSYEQYF. The CDR3 DNA reads as TGTGCCAGCACCCCCCACTCCTACGAGCAGTACTTC.